What follows describes a single TCR beta chain. Source study methods: Counts of nucleated cells, estimated from reference gene primer amplification, were obtained. The assay was immunoSEQ multiplex PCR, and TCRdb's table has in-frame clones only and misses some. D and trimming were read from the DNA, whereas the V and J calls and clone size are those reported in that table. This sample has about 470,000 clones, with about 90% found just once. This entry belongs to a study of blood T cell repertoires in COVID-19. Among Cohort 3 donors, those recovered had two negative PCRs, clearance, or symptom resolution. Germline V gene data show CDR1 as SNHLY and CDR2 as FYNNEI. The length of the CDR3 is 12 residues. Trimming cost V 7 bases and J 2 bases, with 6 bases left between them.

The sequenced sample was PBMCs or T cells enriched from blood (not recorded which). This sequence was found in a woman between 18 and 29 years old who had recovered from COVID-19. This chain connects TRBV2 to TRBJ1-5; D not certain. This chain's CDR3 is CASKRGNQPQHF. The CDR3, as DNA: TGTGCCAGCAAGAGGGGCAATCAGCCCCAGCATTTT.